This T cell receptor (beta chain) came from a study of blood T cell repertoires in COVID-19. Study at large: Samples representing acute and convalescent COVID-19 were sourced from the United States, Italy and Spain. In each case, the material was cDNA or gDNA derived from T cells, B-cell-depleted T cells, or PBMCs.

Original methodology: Cell counts per sample came from amplifying reference gene primers. The data were produced by immunoSEQ multiplex PCR, yet TCRdb's version contains in-frame clones alone and is incomplete. From that table come the V and J calls and clone size; the DNA was used to work out D and trimming. The table includes roughly 54,000 clones, 90% detected once. CDR1 and CDR2 from the germline V gene are MGHRA and YSYEKL. With 8 bases removed from V and 5 bases from J, the gap between germline ends came to 10 bases. The length of the CDR3 is 11 residues. The genes are TRBV4-1 and TRBJ2-7; a possible D gene is TRBD2 (5 bases). The origin of this receptor is a man aged 50-59 years with acute or convalescent COVID-19. The source material was peripheral blood. CDR3 in amino acids: CASGFGNEQYF. For the CDR3, the DNA is TGCGCCAGCGGCTTCGGGAACGAGCAGTACTTC.